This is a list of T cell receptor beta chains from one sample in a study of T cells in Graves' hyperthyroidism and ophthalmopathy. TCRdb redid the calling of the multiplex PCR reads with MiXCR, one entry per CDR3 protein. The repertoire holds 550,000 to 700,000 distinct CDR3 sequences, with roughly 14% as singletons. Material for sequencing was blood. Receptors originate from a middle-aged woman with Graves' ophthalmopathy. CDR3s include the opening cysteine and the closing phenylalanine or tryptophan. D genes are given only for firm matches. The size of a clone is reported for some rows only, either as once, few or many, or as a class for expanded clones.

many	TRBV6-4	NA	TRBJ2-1	CASSPTGTSEQFF	TGTGCCAGCAGCCCCACCGGGACAAGTGAGCAGTTCTTC
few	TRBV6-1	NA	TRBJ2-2	CASSGGGGPILNTGELFF	TGTGCCAGCAGTGGGGGGGGGGGCCCAATATTGAACACCGGGGAGCTGTTTTTT
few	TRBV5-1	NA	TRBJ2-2	CASSLAIANTGELFF	TGCGCCAGCAGCCTAGCGATAGCGAACACCGGGGAGCTGTTTTTT
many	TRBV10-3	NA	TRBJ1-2	CAISAVGNYGYTF	TGTGCCATCAGTGCGGTGGGAAACTATGGCTACACCTTC
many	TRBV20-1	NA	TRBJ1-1	CSASVQNTEAFF	TGCAGTGCTAGCGTACAGAACACTGAAGCTTTCTTT
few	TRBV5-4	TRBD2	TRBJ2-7	CASSLLGGAGATSFKSEQYF	TGTGCCAGCAGCTTGTTGGGAGGAGCGGGAGCCACCTCATTTAAATCCGAGCAGTACTTC
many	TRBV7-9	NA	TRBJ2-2	CASSPPGAGELFF	TGTGCCAGCAGCCCTCCAGGGGCCGGGGAGCTGTTTTTT
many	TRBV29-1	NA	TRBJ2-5	CSVQRGRQETQYF	TGCAGCGTCCAACGAGGGAGGCAAGAGACCCAGTACTTC
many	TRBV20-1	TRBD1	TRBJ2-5	CSAAEGTGKETQYF	TGCAGTGCTGCAGAGGGGACAGGAAAAGAGACCCAGTACTTC
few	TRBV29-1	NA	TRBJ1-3	CSVPGWGPGNTIYF	TGCAGCGTTCCCGGTTGGGGTCCTGGAAACACCATATATTTT
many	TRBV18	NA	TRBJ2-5	CASSPYQETQYF	TGTGCCAGCAGCCCGTACCAAGAGACCCAGTACTTC
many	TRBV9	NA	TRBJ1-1	CASSVGAGPVSFF	TGTGCCAGCAGCGTAGGTGCAGGGCCCGTTTCCTTCTTT
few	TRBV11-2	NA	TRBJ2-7	CASSYPTAAIDYEQYF	TGTGCCAGCAGCTACCCCACCGCCGCAATAGACTACGAGCAGTACTTC
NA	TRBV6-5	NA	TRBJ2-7	CVSSSRALLEQYF	TGTGTCAGCAGTTCTCGGGCCCTCCTAGAGCAGTACTTC
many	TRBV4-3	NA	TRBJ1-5	CASSQDIGSSQPQHF	TGCGCCAGCAGCCAAGATATCGGGAGCAGTCAGCCCCAGCATTTT
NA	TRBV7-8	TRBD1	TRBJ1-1	CASSPRQGEAFF	TGTGCCAGCAGCCCCCGACAGGGTGAAGCTTTCTTT
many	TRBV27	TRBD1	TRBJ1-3	CASSLSGTGIAGNTIYF	TGTGCCAGCAGTTTATCCGGGACAGGGATCGCTGGAAACACCATATATTTT
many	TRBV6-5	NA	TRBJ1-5	CASKSYQPQHF	TGTGCCAGCAAGAGCTATCAGCCCCAGCATTTT
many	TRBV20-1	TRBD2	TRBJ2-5	CSANKPGLAGPWTQYF	TGCAGTGCTAATAAACCGGGACTAGCGGGACCTTGGACCCAGTACTTC
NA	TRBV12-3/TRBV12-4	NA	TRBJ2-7	CASSLREVGYEQYF	TGTGCCAGCAGTCTGAGGGAGGTGGGCTACGAGCAGTACTTC
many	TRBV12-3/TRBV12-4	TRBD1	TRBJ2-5	CASSQGQGVETQYF	TGTGCCAGCAGCCAGGGACAGGGGGTAGAGACCCAGTACTTC
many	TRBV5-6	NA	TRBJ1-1	CASSSGIAEAFF	TGTGCCAGCAGCTCGGGAATCGCTGAAGCTTTCTTT
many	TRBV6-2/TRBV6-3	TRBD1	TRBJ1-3	CASRQGAAGNTIYF	TGTGCCAGCAGACAGGGGGCTGCCGGAAACACCATATATTTT
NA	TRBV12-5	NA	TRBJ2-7	CASSAGLRIYEQYF	TGTGCTAGTTCTGCGGGCCTGCGTATCTACGAGCAGTACTTC
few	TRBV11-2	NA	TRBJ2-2	CASSLTSGITGELFF	TGTGCCAGCAGCTTGACGTCAGGGATAACCGGGGAGCTGTTTTTT
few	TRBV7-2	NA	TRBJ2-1	CASSSSPGGNEQFF	TGTGCCAGCAGCTCCTCTCCCGGGGGCAATGAGCAGTTCTTC
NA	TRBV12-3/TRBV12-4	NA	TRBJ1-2	CASSWGGDGYTF	TGTGCCAGCAGTTGGGGCGGAGATGGCTACACCTTC
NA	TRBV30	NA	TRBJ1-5	CAWSEGLSNQPQHF	TGTGCCTGGAGTGAGGGGTTGAGCAATCAGCCCCAGCATTTT
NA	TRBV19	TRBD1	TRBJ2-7	CASSPGQGLMNYEQYF	TGTGCCAGTAGCCCAGGACAGGGCTTGATGAACTACGAGCAGTACTTC
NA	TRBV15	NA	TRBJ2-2	CATSAYPIRGELFF	TGTGCCACCAGCGCCTATCCAATCAGGGGGGAGCTGTTTTTT
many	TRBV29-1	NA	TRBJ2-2	CSVKLTGGRTNTGELFF	TGCAGCGTTAAACTGACAGGCGGGCGAACGAACACCGGGGAGCTGTTTTTT
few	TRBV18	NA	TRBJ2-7	CASSPPPGRFEQYF	TGTGCCAGCTCACCACCGCCAGGGAGGTTCGAGCAGTACTTC
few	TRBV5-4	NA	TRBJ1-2	CASSLDTVVNYGYTF	TGTGCCAGCAGCTTGGACACTGTAGTCAACTATGGCTACACCTTC
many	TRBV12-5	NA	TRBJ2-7	CASGIGRAYEQYF	TGTGCTAGTGGGATAGGACGAGCCTACGAGCAGTACTTC
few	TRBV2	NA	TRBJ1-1	CASRVITNTEAFF	TGTGCCAGCAGGGTTATAACGAACACTGAAGCTTTCTTT